This TCR beta chain was captured by sequencing in a study of monozygotic twins with cystic fibrosis. Study results and limitations: Clonality was generally low (median approximately 0.0095), higher in the most severe patients. Nucleotide-identical clonotype sharing was significantly higher within monozygotic CF twin pairs than between unrelated CF individuals.

Worth noting for this clone: As yet, its antigen is unknown.

Using immunoSEQ multiplex PCR, the repertoire was profiled, and TCRdb retains in-frame clones only, with some absent. Among over 25,000 clones listed, 92% were seen once. This TCR was recovered from a girl aged 2 to 9 with cystic fibrosis. Sequencing was performed on blood.

The CDR3 protein is CASSPEGLLREKLFF. The CDR3 nucleotides are TGTGCCAGCTCACCAGAGGGTCTCTTACGCGAAAAACTGTTTTTT. The chain employs TRBV18 and TRBJ1-4; no definite D call. The V and J ends lost 2 bases and 8 bases respectively, with 15 bases between them. This CDR3 region has 15 residues. CDR1 KGHSH and CDR2 LQKENI come from the germline V gene.